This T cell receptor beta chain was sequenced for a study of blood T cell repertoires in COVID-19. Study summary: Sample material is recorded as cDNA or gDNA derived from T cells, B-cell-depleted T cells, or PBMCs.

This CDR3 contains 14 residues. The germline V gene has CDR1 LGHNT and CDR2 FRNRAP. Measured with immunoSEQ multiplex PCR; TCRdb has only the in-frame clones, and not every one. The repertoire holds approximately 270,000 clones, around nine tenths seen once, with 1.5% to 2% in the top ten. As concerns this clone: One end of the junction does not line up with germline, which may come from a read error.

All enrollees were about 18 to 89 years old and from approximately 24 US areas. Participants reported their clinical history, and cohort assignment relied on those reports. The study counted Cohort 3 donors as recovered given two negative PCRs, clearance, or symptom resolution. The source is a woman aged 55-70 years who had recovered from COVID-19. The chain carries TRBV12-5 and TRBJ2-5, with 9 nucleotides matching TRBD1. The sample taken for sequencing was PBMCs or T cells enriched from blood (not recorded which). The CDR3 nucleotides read TGTGCTAGTGGTCCACGGGAACAGGGGGCGAGTTTGGACTTC. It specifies CASGPREQGASLDF.